This T cell receptor (beta chain) comes out of a study of response to subunit inactivated influenza vaccine. MiXCR was run by TCRdb on the RT-PCR reads, yielding one entry per CDR3 protein. The sample records around 580,000 distinct CDR3 sequences, 12% being singletons. This clonotype was recorded at least ten times. Its cognate antigen is unknown. CDR3 length equals 11 residues. Trimming cost V 5 bases and J 5 bases, with 6 bases left between them. Per the germline V gene, CDR1 is SGHVS and CDR2 is FQNEAQ. Overall study results and limits: The study's authors posited that every seasonal influenza vaccination enlists few new T cells.

The sequence derives from a man aged 45-65 years who received an inactivated influenza vaccine. Sequences were derived from PBMCs from blood, sampled on the day of vaccination. The chain combines TRBV7-8 with TRBJ2-5, with unresolved D. CDR3 sequence (DNA): TGTGCCAGCAGCCATTGGGAGACCCAGTACTTC. Translation: CASSHWETQYF.